One and the same sample provided the 24 T cell receptor beta chains below, sequenced in a study of Graves' ophthalmopathy and Graves' hyperthyroidism. CDR3 regions of TCR beta were amplified from RNA transcripts. An opening RT-PCR round employed HTBI primers and preceded a second-round multiplex PCR. TCRdb re-derived calls from the multiplex PCR reads in MiXCR, one entry per CDR3 protein. This table holds fewer than 650,000 distinct CDR3 sequences, about a fifth found once. The specimen was peripheral blood. All receptors derive from a woman aged 18-29 years with stable Graves' hyperthyroidism. Some clones in this sample may be carry-over from other donors' samples.

Only a few counts were recorded for this clonotype. The junction differs from germline at one of its ends, possibly a read error. CDR3 DNA: TGTGCCAGCGGGGCCAAAAACATTAAGTACTTC. Its protein is CASGAKNIKYF. V and J are TRBV6-1 and TRBJ2-4; possible D gene TRBD1, 5 bases. The CDR3 runs 11 residues. Germline V gives CDR1 MNHNS, CDR2 SASEGT.

The chain couples TRBV13 to TRBJ2-5; D is tentatively TRBD1 or TRBD2 (5 bases each). CDR3 length: 13 amino acids. V dropped 6 bases and J dropped 4 bases, with 12 bases sitting between them. From germline, CDR1 is PRHDT and CDR2 FYEKMQ (reference sequence). The CDR3 nucleotides read TGTGCCAGCAGACGGGGCAGGGTAGAGACCCAGTACTTC. Its protein is CASRRGRVETQYF.

Note on this clonotype: Mismatch with germline at one junction end may stem from a read error. The chain couples TRBV28 to TRBJ2-7; D is tentatively TRBD1 or TRBD2 (6 bases each). The length of the CDR3 is 14 residues. Germline CDR1 reads MDHEN; CDR2 reads SYDVKM. CDR3 coding DNA: TGTGCCGGCAGTCCCCCAGGGGAGGTTTACGAGCAGTACTTC. It translates to CAGSPPGEVYEQYF.

This chain connects TRBV4-1 to TRBJ1-2, with D perhaps matching TRBD1 (5 bases). Germline values: CDR1 MGHRA, CDR2 YSYEKL. Trimming removed 2 bases from V and 0 bases from J, with 10 bases in between. This CDR3 has 15 residues. CDR3 nucleotides: TGCGCCAGCAGCCAACCGACAGCCCCTAACTATGGCTACACCTTC. The encoded protein is CASSQPTAPNYGYTF.

The sample holds a few counts of this clonotype. The chain recombines TRBV3-1 with TRBJ2-7, with 9 bases matching TRBD1. Germline lookup yields CDR1 LGHDT and CDR2 YNNKEL (reference sequence). V was pared by 5 bases and J by 5 bases, with 7 bases of the junction left unmatched. The CDR3 spans 14 residues. As DNA, the CDR3 is TGTGCCAGCAGCTCCGGGACAGGGAGGGACGAGCAGTACTTC. Amino acid sequence: CASSSGTGRDEQYF.

This clonotype was detected ten times or more. The V call is TRBV19, the J call TRBJ1-1; TRBD1 aligns across 7 bases. The J segment lost 5 bases and the V segment lost 5 bases, leaving 11 bases of the junction unmatched. The length of the CDR3 is 15 residues. CDR1 LNHDA and CDR2 SQIVND come from the germline V gene (reference sequence). The CDR3 sequence is CASSPQGVRGTEAFF. In DNA, the CDR3 is TGTGCCAGTAGTCCCCAGGGGGTAAGGGGAACTGAAGCTTTCTTT.

This sequence joins TRBV30 and TRBJ2-7, with D possibly being TRBD1 (6 bases). V dropped 3 bases and J dropped 1 base, with 13 bases sitting between them. The CDR3 is 14 residues long. Germline loops: CDR1 GTSNPN, CDR2 SVGIG (reference sequence). CDR3 in DNA: TGTGCCTGGAGCCAGCAGGGGTGGTCCTACGAGCAGTACTTC. It encodes CAWSQQGWSYEQYF.

This chain links TRBV6-2 or TRBV6-3 with TRBJ2-1, with D possibly called TRBD1 or TRBD2 (6 bases each). This CDR3 has 14 amino acids. CDR1 and CDR2 (germline): MNHEY, SVGEGT. V was shortened by 0 bases and J by 7 bases, with 10 bases between the two germline ends. The CDR3 here is CASSYSGGWNEQFF. CDR3 DNA: TGTGCCAGCAGTTACTCGGGGGGCTGGAATGAGCAGTTCTTC.

This clonotype was seen ten or more times. This chain joins TRBV20-1 and TRBJ1-6; D remains unclear. The CDR3 runs to 17 residues. Germline loops: CDR1 DFQATT, CDR2 SNEGSKA (reference sequence). The V and J ends lost 0 bases and 10 bases respectively, with 22 bases between them. The DNA for the CDR3 is TGCAGTGCTAGAGATCCTGCAACGATTAGAGCCTACTCACCCCTCCACTTT. Translation gives CSARDPATIRAYSPLHF.

This chain connects TRBV5-1 to TRBJ2-7; D is perhaps TRBD1 or TRBD2 (5 bases each). From germline, CDR1 is SGHRS and CDR2 YFSETQ. This CDR3 region has 17 residues. V lost 0 bases, J lost 0 bases, and 16 bases lay in between. DNA of the CDR3: TGCGCCAGCAGCTTGGTGGGCTGGTTGGGGGACTCCTACGAGCAGTACTTC. It translates to CASSLVGWLGDSYEQYF.

The rearrangement joins TRBV12-3 or TRBV12-4 to TRBJ2-5, with TRBD2 identical over 11 bases. V was pared by 5 bases and J by 4 bases, with 3 bases of the junction left unmatched. The CDR3 totals 14 residues. CDR3 region: CASSLSGGAETQYF. The CDR3 bases are TGTGCCAGCAGTCTTAGCGGGGGGGCAGAGACCCAGTACTTC.

This clonotype was seen many times. V and J are TRBV4-1 and TRBJ1-5, with D tentatively TRBD1 (5 bases). The CDR3 covers 15 residues. Germline CDR1 MGHRA, CDR2 YSYEKL. Deletions cut 2 bases from V and 3 bases from J, with 11 bases between. CDR3 sequence reads: CASSQRGVPNQPQHF. CDR3 sequence (DNA): TGCGCCAGCAGCCAACGGGGGGTCCCCAATCAGCCCCAGCATTTT.

At least ten counts were recorded for this clonotype. The CDR3 here is CASSTGGDINYGYTF. The CDR3 DNA follows: TGTGCCAGCAGTACTGGGGGGGACATCAACTATGGCTACACCTTC. The chain joins TRBV28 to TRBJ1-2, with D maybe TRBD1 (6 bases). The CDR3 length is 15 residues. The germline gives CDR1 MDHEN, CDR2 SYDVKM. V gave up 5 bases and J gave up 2 bases, with 15 bases separating them.

This clonotype was seen repeatedly, ten times or more. A read error may account for a junction end that differs from germline. The chain carries TRBV5-1 and TRBJ2-5; 7 bases are shared with TRBD1. Looked up from germline, CDR1 is SGHRS and CDR2 is YFSETQ. CDR3 length: 16 amino acids. In nucleotides, the CDR3 is TGCGCCAGCAGATTGGTAGAGTTTGGGACAGTCAAGACCCAGTACTTC. As protein: CASRLVEFGTVKTQYF.

V is TRBV20-1 and J is TRBJ2-4; D could derive from TRBD1 or TRBD2 (5 bases each). The V and J ends lost 5 bases and 0 bases respectively, with 17 bases between them. Germline loops: CDR1 DFQATT, CDR2 SNEGSKA (reference sequence). This CDR3 spans 16 amino acids. The CDR3 reads CSAGGVKPLAKNIQYF. In DNA form, the CDR3 reads TGCAGTGCTGGGGGTGTGAAACCTCTAGCCAAAAACATTCAGTACTTC.

The rearrangement joins TRBV15 to TRBJ1-2; D gene unclear. The germline V and J ends were trimmed by 0 bases and 8 bases, with 10 bases remaining between them. CDR1 is LNHNV and CDR2 is YYDKDF in the germline V gene (reference sequence). This CDR3 has 13 residues. The CDR3 spells CATSRDGPKGYTF. The CDR3 DNA follows: TGTGCCACCAGCAGAGATGGGCCAAAGGGCTACACCTTC.

This clonotype was seen a few times. The gene calls are TRBV6-2 or TRBV6-3 and TRBJ2-5, with D unresolved. V shed 0 bases and J shed 0 bases, with 8 bases lying between them. The CDR3 runs 15 residues. Germline values: CDR1 MNHEY, CDR2 SVGEGT. The CDR3 sequence: CASSYSSQNQETQYF. CDR3 in DNA: TGTGCCAGCAGTTACTCATCACAGAACCAAGAGACCCAGTACTTC.

This clonotype was found many times. The chain employs TRBV10-3 and TRBJ2-2; a weak D match, TRBD2 (6 bases). There are 11 residues in the CDR3. The V and J ends lost 9 bases and 5 bases respectively, with 7 bases between them. From germline, CDR1 is ENHRY and CDR2 SYGVKD. Here the CDR3 reads CAIAGTGELFF. The CDR3 DNA reads TGTGCCATTGCGGGGACCGGGGAGCTGTTTTTT.

This chain links TRBV13 with TRBJ1-3; TRBD1 matches 9 bases. From germline, CDR1 is PRHDT and CDR2 FYEKMQ (reference sequence). J gave up 5 bases and V 4 bases, and 6 bases lay outside the gene matches. This CDR3 spans 15 amino acids. CDR3 sequence: CASSSRDRERNTIYF. The CDR3 DNA sequence: TGTGCCAGCAGCTCCAGGGACAGGGAAAGAAACACCATATATTTT.

This clonotype was observed many times. The V gene is TRBV20-1, the J gene TRBJ2-7; the D call may be TRBD1 or TRBD2 (5 bases each). Germline V gene data show CDR1 as DFQATT and CDR2 as SNEGSKA (reference sequence). There are 15 residues in the CDR3. Trimming removed 5 bases from V and 1 base from J, with 18 bases in between. The CDR3 region is CSASLPARGSYEQYF. In nucleotides, the CDR3 is TGCAGTGCTTCCCTACCGGCGAGGGGTTCCTACGAGCAGTACTTC.

This clonotype was picked up many times. J is TRBJ2-7 and V is TRBV6-1; 13 bases fit TRBD2. The CDR3 is made up of 15 amino acids. Trimming took 7 bases from V and 3 from J; bases not matched to a gene: 6. Germline lookup yields CDR1 MNHNS and CDR2 SASEGT. The CDR3 sequence is CASIRTSGGSYEQYF. The CDR3 region has the DNA TGTGCCAGCATTCGGACTAGCGGGGGAAGCTACGAGCAGTACTTC.

The rearrangement uses TRBV28 and TRBJ1-1; weak D call: TRBD1 (5 bases). The CDR3 is 16 amino acids. The V gene lost 4 bases and the J gene lost 1 base, with 16 bases spanning the gap. Looked up from germline, CDR1 is MDHEN and CDR2 is SYDVKM. CDR3 sequence (DNA): TGTGCCAGCAGTTCCTTCAGGGCCGGAAGGAACACTGAAGCTTTCTTT. Amino acids: CASSSFRAGRNTEAFF. Variable domain in full (rest from reference TRBV28 and TRBJ1-1): DVKVTQSSRYLVKRTGEKVFLECVQDMDHENMFWYRQDPGLGLRLIYFSYDVKMKEKGDIPEGYSVSREKKERFSLILESASTNQTSMYLCASSSFRAGRNTEAFFGQGTRLTVV.

This clonotype was seen repeatedly, ten times or more. This chain links TRBV20-1 with TRBJ2-5; TRBD2 matches 12 bases. J gave up 5 bases and V 1 base, and 2 bases lay outside the gene matches. Germline V gene sequence: CDR1 DFQATT, CDR2 SNEGSKA (reference sequence). The length of the CDR3 is 14 residues. The CDR3 loop is CSARVTSGSETQYF. CDR3 in DNA: TGCAGTGCTAGAGTGACTAGCGGGAGTGAGACCCAGTACTTC.

To note about this clonotype: One base away lies a much larger clone, so this may be a sequencing read error. Likely a read error: the CDR3 ends without its conserved phenylalanine or tryptophan. V usage is TRBV12-3 or TRBV12-4 and J usage is TRBJ2-7; D not certain. Trimming stripped 3 bases from V and 0 bases from J, with 12 bases between. This CDR3 has 15 residues. CDR3 residues: CASSFTFDSSYEQYL. CDR3 DNA sequence: TGTGCCAGCAGTTTTACATTCGATAGCTCCTACGAGCAGTACCTC.